The clone carrying this TCR beta chain was seen only a few times. Its specificity is unknown. The ends lost 4 bases at V and 1 base at J; junction bases unmatched: 4. The germline V gene has CDR1 SGHVS and CDR2 FNYEAQ. CDR3 size: 15 residues. The data originate from a study of T cells after yellow fever vaccination. In the study overall: Fractions low in cell number were prepared with SMART-Seq v4 Ultra Low Input. Study conclusions and caveats: Reappearance after the booster was seen for most primary-vaccination clones, at 95% to 97% CD4 and 75% to 90% CD8. The study found a weaker secondary response that peaked faster, day 5 versus 15. Contamination by abundant bulk-population clonotypes could be present in FACS-sorted repertoires.

One entry per CDR3 protein results from TCRdb running MiXCR on the 5' RACE reads. This sample carries some 350,000 distinct CDR3 sequences, approximately 10% of them seen once, and the ten largest clones take 15% to 20%. The TCR comes from a man younger than 35 who received the YFV17D yellow fever vaccine. The material was PBMCs, obtained on the day of the first yellow fever vaccination. The chain employs TRBV7-6 and TRBJ2-7, with 10 bases fitting TRBD1. CDR3 nucleotides: TGTGCCAGCAGCTCGGGACAGGGGTATTCCTACGAGCAGTACTTC. Protein product: CASSSGQGYSYEQYF. The variable domain in full, completed from reference TRBV7-6 and TRBJ2-7, reads GAGVSQSPRYKVTKRGQDVALRCDPISGHVSLYWYRQALGQGPEFLTYFNYEAQQDKSGLPNDRFSAERPEGSISTLTIQRTEQRDSAMYRCASSSGQGYSYEQYFGPGTRLTVT.